These 5 T cell receptor beta chains were sequenced from one sample in a study of cytomegalovirus exposure and HLA in healthy donors. Some clones are missing from TCRdb's copy, which holds only in-frame ones; the method was immunoSEQ multiplex PCR. This table has 60,000 to 70,000 clones, roughly 89% appearing once. Sequenced input: PBMCs. The receptors originated from a young woman in good health and CMV-seronegative.

A single count supports this clone. V and J are TRBV4-2 and TRBJ2-5, with 9 positions matching TRBD2. V lost 4 bases to trimming and J lost 2 bases; unmatched junction nucleotides: 8. The CDR3 spans 16 residues. From germline, CDR1 is LGHNA and CDR2 YNFKEQ. CDR3 region: CASSRRAGGNQETQYF. The CDR3 coding sequence is TGTGCCAGCAGCCGAAGGGCGGGGGGGAATCAAGAGACCCAGTACTTC.

This clone has just one count. J is TRBJ2-3 and V is TRBV7-3; 7 bases line up with TRBD2. The CDR3 extends over 14 amino acids. The germline V gene has CDR1 SGHTA and CDR2 FQGTGA. The V and J ends lost 6 bases and 0 bases, in that order; junction bases with no gene match: 3. The CDR3 region is CASRTGGSTDTQYF. The CDR3, as DNA: TGTGCCAGCAGGACGGGAGGAAGCACAGATACGCAGTATTTT.

As for this clone: Other DNA sequences in this sample translate to the same CDR3. This chain links TRBV9 with TRBJ2-1; TRBD1 aligns across 8 bases. CDR1 is SGDLS, CDR2 YYNGEE, per germline. With V trimmed by 1 base and J by 6 bases, 0 bases remained unmatched. The CDR3 loop spans 13 amino acids. The CDR3 nucleotides are TGTGCCAGCAGCGTACAGGGGGCCAATGAGCAGTTCTTC. It is translated as CASSVQGANEQFF.

The chain employs TRBV13 and TRBJ1-3; weak D call: TRBD1 (5 bases). Between the trimmed V and J ends, which lost 5 bases and 4 bases, there was a span of 18 bases. This CDR3 has 16 residues. Germline-derived CDR1 and CDR2 are PRHDT and FYEKMQ (reference sequence). CDR3 region: CASSAQGLVPGNTIYF. The CDR3 region has the DNA TGTGCCAGCAGCGCGCAGGGTCTCGTACCCGGAAACACCATATATTTT.

This chain connects TRBV5-6 to TRBJ2-5, with a possible D match to TRBD2 (6 bases). CDR3 length equals 15 residues. The germline CDR1 and CDR2 sequences are SGHDT and YYEEEE. V was clipped by 0 bases and J by 2 bases, with 11 bases between them. CDR3 region: CASSLVRGIQETQYF. CDR3 coding DNA: TGTGCCAGCAGCTTGGTCCGGGGGATACAAGAGACCCAGTACTTC.